This entry features one TCR beta chain sequence. Its antigen is as yet unknown. The data stem from a study of naive and memory T cell subsets. The CDR3 is made up of 13 amino acids. Per germline, CDR1 SGHAT and CDR2 FQNNGV. V was cut by 5 bases and J by 4 bases, with 9 bases left in between. Study-level points and caveats: Activation and differentiation may alter RNA-based TCR counts. The power law exponent of TCR abundance differed between naive and memory cells. A few larger clonotypes appeared in naive repertoires, especially CD8, possibly memory cells re-expressing CD45RA.

Both TRBC1 and TRBC2 were covered by a beta constant-region primer of two equimolar oligonucleotides. Nested alpha and beta constant-region primers with the SP2 primer drove four PCR rounds on ligated cDNA. TCRdb reprocessed the UMI-ligation and nested PCR reads via MiXCR and lists one record per CDR3 protein. The sample contains 120,000 to 150,000 distinct CDR3 sequences, roughly 20% of which appear only once. This sequence joins TRBV11-2 and TRBJ1-5; no clear D. This TCR was sampled from a human donor in good health. Sequenced input: naive CD4+ T cells from blood. CDR3 amino acids: CASSPRPNQPQHF. The DNA of the CDR3 is TGTGCCAGCAGCCCCAGACCGAATCAGCCCCAGCATTTT.